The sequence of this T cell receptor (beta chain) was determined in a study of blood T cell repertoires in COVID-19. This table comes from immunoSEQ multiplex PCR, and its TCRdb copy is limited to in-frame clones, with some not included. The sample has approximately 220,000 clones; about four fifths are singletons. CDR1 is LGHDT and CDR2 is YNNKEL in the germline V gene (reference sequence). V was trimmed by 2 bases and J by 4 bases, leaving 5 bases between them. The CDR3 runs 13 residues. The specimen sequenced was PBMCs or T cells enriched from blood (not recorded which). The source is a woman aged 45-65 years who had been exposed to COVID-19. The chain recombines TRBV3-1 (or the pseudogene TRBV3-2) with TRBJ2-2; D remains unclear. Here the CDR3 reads CASSQLPTGELFF. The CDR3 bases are TGTGCCAGCAGCCAACTCCCCACCGGGGAGCTGTTTTTT.